The present TCR beta chain was sequenced within a study of blood T cell repertoires in COVID-19. The assay was immunoSEQ multiplex PCR, and TCRdb's table has in-frame clones only and misses some. The sample records 150,000 to 200,000 clones, roughly 76% being singletons. This clone has only a few counts. Patients in Seattle were enrolled during active infection, then followed longitudinally. This CDR3 has 13 amino acids. Between the trimmed V and J ends, which lost 3 bases and 3 bases, there was a span of 6 bases. The chain links TRBV12-3 or TRBV12-4 to TRBJ1-5; D might be TRBD1 (5 bases). The sequence derives from a middle-aged woman with COVID-19, enrolled during active disease. The sequencing sample was made of peripheral blood. CDR3 in DNA: TGTGCCAGCAGTTTGACAGACAATCAGCCCCAGCATTTT. Translating it yields CASSLTDNQPQHF.